These 5 T cell receptor beta chains originate from one sample sequenced in a study of blood T cell repertoires in COVID-19. TCRdb's copy holds only in-frame clones and misses some; the assay was immunoSEQ multiplex PCR. The table lists about 130,000 clones, over 75% of them singletons. Input material: peripheral blood. These receptors came from a man aged 35 to 55 with active or convalescent COVID-19.

The chain combines TRBV6-5 with TRBJ1-1; D is possibly TRBD1 (6 bases). The germline V gene has CDR1 MNHEY and CDR2 SVGAGI. The CDR3 length is 15 residues. V lost 7 bases to trimming and J lost 0 bases, with 15 bases between them. The CDR3: CASIPGGAMNTEAFF. The CDR3 coding sequence is TGTGCCAGCATACCGGGGGGCGCGATGAACACTGAAGCTTTCTTT.

The chain carries TRBV7-9 and TRBJ2-5; TRBD1 matches 7 bases. The CDR3 length is 16 residues. The trim removed 2 bases at V and 1 base at J, leaving 7 bases unmatched. CDR1 is SEHNR and CDR2 is FQNEAQ in the germline V gene (reference sequence). CDR3 amino acids: CASSLNGQGVQETQYF. CDR3 nucleotide sequence: TGTGCCAGCAGCTTAAACGGTCAGGGGGTCCAAGAGACCCAGTACTTC. The full variable domain, in which reference TRBV7-9 and TRBJ2-5 provide the parts outside the CDR3, is DTGVSQNPRHKITKRGQNVTFRCDPISEHNRLYWYRQTLGQGPEFLTYFQNEAQLEKSRLLSDRFSAERPKGSFSTLEIQRTEQGDSAMYLCASSLNGQGVQETQYFGPGTRLLVL.

The chain is built from TRBV2 and TRBJ1-3; maybe TRBD1 (6 bases). In germline, CDR1 is SNHLY, CDR2 FYNNEI. The CDR3 totals 15 residues. The V end was cut by 3 bases, the J end by 3 bases, with 12 bases between. The DNA for the CDR3 is TGTGCCAGCAGTGAGGGGGGGGCGAATGGAAACACCATATATTTT. Residues: CASSEGGANGNTIYF.

The genes are TRBV24-1 and TRBJ1-2, with a tentative D call TRBD1 (6 bases). This CDR3 has 14 amino acids. Trimming shortened V by 0 bases and J by 3 bases, and 7 bases separated the two germline ends. Germline assignment: CDR1 KGHDR and CDR2 SFDVKD. DNA of the CDR3: TGTGCCACCAGTGATTTGTACAGGGACTATGGCTACACCTTC. The encoded protein is CATSDLYRDYGYTF.

The J gene is TRBJ2-3, the V gene TRBV30; 7 bases are a match to TRBD1. The CDR3 extends over 13 amino acids. CDR1 and CDR2 from the germline V gene are GTSNPN and SVGIG (reference sequence). Losses at the gene ends were 3 bases for V and 8 bases for J; bases not matched to a gene: 8. CDR3 loop: CAWRSSGGGTQYF. The CDR3 DNA reads TGTGCCTGGAGGAGTTCAGGGGGTGGTACGCAGTATTTT.